Listed below are T cell receptor beta chains from one sample, sequenced in a study of early T cells in non-severe SARS-CoV-2 infection. One entry per CDR3 protein, called by TCRdb with MiXCR from the 5' RACE reads. This sample has some 30,000 distinct CDR3 sequences, with 4.6% found just once. Material for sequencing was whole blood. These receptors came from an adult who was a healthcare worker with PCR-confirmed SARS-CoV-2 infection or an uninfected control (not recorded which). The CDR3 runs from the conserved cysteine through the conserved F or W. The D gene is left open where the match is weak. Clone sizes are given selectively: once, few, many, or a class where the clone is expanded.

CDR3 DNA	CDR3 protein	D gene	clone size	V gene	J gene
TGTGCCAGCAGTTTGGAGGGTTGGGGTGAGCAGTTCTTC	CASSLEGWGEQFF	NA	many	TRBV28	TRBJ2-1
TGTGCCAGCAGCCGAAGGACAGATTCGTTTTATGGCTACACCTTC	CASSRRTDSFYGYTF	NA	many	TRBV12-3/TRBV12-4	TRBJ1-2
TGTGCCAGCAGCGCCACTAGCGGGTTAAGCACAGATACGCAGTATTTT	CASSATSGLSTDTQYF	TRBD2	many	TRBV9	TRBJ2-3
TGCGCCAGCCAGGGACAGCCCTACGAGCAGTACTTC	CASQGQPYEQYF	TRBD1	NA	TRBV10-1	TRBJ2-7
TGCAGCGTTGAAGGACAGGCGAACACTGAAGCTTTCTTT	CSVEGQANTEAFF	NA	many	TRBV29-1	TRBJ1-1
TGTGCCAGCAGCTTAGTAAGGGGACACGGGGAGCTGTTTTTT	CASSLVRGHGELFF	NA	many	TRBV11-2	TRBJ2-2
TGTGCCAGCAGCCCTAAAGGGGGGTCCTACGAGCAGTACTTC	CASSPKGGSYEQYF	NA	many	TRBV7-9	TRBJ2-7
TGCAGTGCTTTCAGGGGGCTTAGTACTGAAGCTTTCTTT	CSAFRGLSTEAFF	TRBD1	many	TRBV20-1	TRBJ1-1
TGCGCCAGCAGCTTGGGGGACAGGACAACTAATGAAAAACTGTTTTTT	CASSLGDRTTNEKLFF	TRBD1	many	TRBV5-1	TRBJ1-4
TGCAGTGCTAGAGAGGCAGCCTCACAAGAGACCCAGTACTTC	CSAREAASQETQYF	NA	few	TRBV20-1	TRBJ2-5
TGTGCCAGCAGCTTACCCATCCGGGGGGGCAATGAGCAGTTCTTC	CASSLPIRGGNEQFF	TRBD2	few	TRBV5-4	TRBJ2-1
TGTGCCAGCAGTACGACAGGGGCCACCAGGGAGACCCAGTACTTC	CASSTTGATRETQYF	TRBD1	many	TRBV12-3/TRBV12-4	TRBJ2-5
TGCGCCAGCAGCCGAAAGACTAGCGGGGAGCACAATGAGCAGTTCTTC	CASSRKTSGEHNEQFF	TRBD2	few	TRBV4-1	TRBJ2-1
TGTGCCAGCAGCCAAGCGTCCTACGAGCAGTACTTC	CASSQASYEQYF	NA	few	TRBV3-1	TRBJ2-7
TGTGCCAGCAGAACAGGACAGGGTCGAGAGACCCAGTACTTC	CASRTGQGRETQYF	TRBD1	many	TRBV7-9	TRBJ2-5
TGCAGTGCTAGTGACAGGGGGTTGAACACTGAAGCTTTCTTT	CSASDRGLNTEAFF	TRBD1	many	TRBV20-1	TRBJ1-1
TGCGCCAGCAGCTTGTATGCAGGCTCTGGGGCCAACGTCCTGACTTTC	CASSLYAGSGANVLTF	NA	NA	TRBV5-1	TRBJ2-6